This TCR beta chain stems from a study of prognosis after radiotherapy for stage I lung cancer (dated by TCRdb to 2020 to 2023). Concerning the study at large: Between early 2018 and early 2019, fewer than 20 patients with stage I NSCLC were enrolled in Nanjing, China. About 13 of the patients presented with newly diagnosed primary stage I lung tumors; several had oligometastatic NSCLC following surgical resection of the primary tumor. Every patient was deemed medically inoperable, 12 because of comorbidities and about seven because they refused surgery. Ages in the cohort of 10 to 15 men and about 6 women ranged from roughly 50 to 95 years, with a median of 74. Eleven to twelve patients had adenocarcinoma and seven had squamous cell carcinoma as the tumor histology. Image-guided IMRT or VMAT was used to deliver SBRT in 3 to 5 fractions at a biologically effective dose of at least 100 Gy. Concurrent therapy was not administered to any patient alongside SBRT. About 20% of the 19 patients developed distant metastases after SBRT, at a median of roughly seven months; the other 15 showed no significant progression. Peripheral blood TCR beta repertoires were profiled in stage I NSCLC patients before and after stereotactic body radiotherapy, and the repertoires were related to distant failure. A total of 40 or so blood samples from around 19 patients were sequenced, with one sample obtained before and one obtained after SBRT for each patient. What the work shows at the level of the full study, not this receptor alone: Tumor specificity of expanded TCR clones was not determined. A decrease in unique TCR clone counts was observed after SBRT (median approximately 9,800 before versus several thousand after; Wilcoxon paired P=0.011). The small cohort and short follow-up limited the study, so independent validation of the findings is needed. TRBV and TRBJ usage frequencies reportedly varied with metastasis status, involving two V genes at baseline and several V and two J genes after SBRT. Post-SBRT Shannon entropy and its change from baseline were lower in patients who developed distant metastases; baseline Shannon entropy was not associated with metastases. No adjustment for multiple comparisons was applied to any of the reported P values.

This clonotype came up many times. The antigen this receptor binds is unknown. The sample holds no much larger clone one base away, and base qualities are not on file. Two rounds of multiplex PCR were performed to amplify the TCR beta CDR3 region from genomic DNA. The first PCR round used primers specific to each TRBV and TRBJ gene, with sequences filed in Chinese patent CN105087789A. Universal primers were used in the second PCR round. The Roche High Pure PCR Template Preparation Kit was used to extract genomic DNA from frozen PBMCs. Paired-end sequencing with 151 bp reads was performed on the libraries using an Illumina HiSeq 3000. The study's own analysis went as follows. Raw reads lacking the multiplex PCR primer sequences were removed with CutAdapt. Using PEAR, the high-quality paired reads were merged into contigs. By alignment to reference sequences, MiXCR assigned TRB V, D and J gene segments to each contig. CDR3 sequences were clustered by base quality and sequence similarity to remove sequencing errors. Shannon entropy normalized by the natural log of productive TCR sequence number was used as the measure of diversity. To get clonality, Shannon entropy was divided by the natural log of the number of unique clonotypes, and that result was subtracted from one. Progression-free survival cut-offs for repertoire metrics were chosen using the Youden index of ROC curves, with analyses run in R 3.5.3. TCRdb redid the processing of the public reads, applying fastp at Q25 and MiXCR, and retained in-frame beta chains. Every entry covers one CDR3 protein and lists the most common genes and DNA from its rows. The V and J calls and clone size come from TCRdb's table, not from the authors' own analysis. The sample table lists about 22,000 distinct CDR3 sequences, about 37% of them with a count of one. The ten most abundant clones make up just over 55% of the sample.

The CDR3, from cysteine to phenylalanine, totals 18 residues. Only the CDR3 region is kept as DNA, spanning 54 bases read in frame from base 1. The junction shows trimming of 1 base on V and 5 bases on J, and the gene matches do not reach 8 bases of it. As encoded in the germline V gene, CDR1 is LGHNA while CDR2 is YSLEER. A history of other malignancies or of prior chemotherapy or radiotherapy was absent in all patients, and node-negative disease was shown on CT and PET/CT in all patients. At each of two time points, six milliliters of peripheral venous blood were collected into EDTA tubes. PBMCs were isolated by Ficoll-Paque Plus density-gradient centrifugation. Immediately after collection, samples were stored at -80 degrees C until analysis.

The material sequenced was PBMCs, taken before or after stereotactic body radiation therapy (not recorded which). This receptor was obtained from a donor older than 45 with non-small cell lung cancer. The rearrangement joined TRBV4-3 to TRBJ2-5, and TRBD2 matches 15 of the central bases. The CDR3 in this case is CASSQGTSGRGIGETQYF. The bases read TGCGCCAGCAGCCAAGGGACTAGCGGGAGGGGAATTGGGGAGACCCAGTACTTC.